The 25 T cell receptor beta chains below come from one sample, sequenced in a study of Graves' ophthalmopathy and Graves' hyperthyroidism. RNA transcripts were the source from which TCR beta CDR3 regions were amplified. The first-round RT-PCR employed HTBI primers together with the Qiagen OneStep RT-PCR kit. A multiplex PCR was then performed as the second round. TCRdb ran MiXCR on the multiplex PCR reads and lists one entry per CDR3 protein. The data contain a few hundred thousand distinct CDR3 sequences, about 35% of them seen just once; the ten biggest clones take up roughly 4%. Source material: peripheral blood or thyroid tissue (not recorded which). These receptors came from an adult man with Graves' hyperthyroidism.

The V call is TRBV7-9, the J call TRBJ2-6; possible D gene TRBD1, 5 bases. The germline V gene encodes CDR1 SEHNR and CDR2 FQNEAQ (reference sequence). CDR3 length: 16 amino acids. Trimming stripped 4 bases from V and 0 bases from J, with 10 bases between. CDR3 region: CASSSIRDSGANVLTF. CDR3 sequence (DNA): TGTGCCAGCAGCTCTATCAGGGACTCTGGGGCCAACGTCCTGACTTTC.

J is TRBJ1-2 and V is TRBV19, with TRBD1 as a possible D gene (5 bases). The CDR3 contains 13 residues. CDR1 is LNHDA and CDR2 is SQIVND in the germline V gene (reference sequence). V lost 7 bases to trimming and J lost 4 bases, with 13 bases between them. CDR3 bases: TGTGCCAGTACGGCAGGGTATGGCTATGGCTACACCTTC. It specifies CASTAGYGYGYTF.

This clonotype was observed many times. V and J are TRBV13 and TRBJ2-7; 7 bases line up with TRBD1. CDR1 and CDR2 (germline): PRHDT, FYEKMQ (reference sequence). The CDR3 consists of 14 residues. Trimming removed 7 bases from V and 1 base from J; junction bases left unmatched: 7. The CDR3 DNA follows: TGTGCCAGCACAAACAGGGGTGAGTCCTACGAGCAGTACTTC. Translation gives CASTNRGESYEQYF.

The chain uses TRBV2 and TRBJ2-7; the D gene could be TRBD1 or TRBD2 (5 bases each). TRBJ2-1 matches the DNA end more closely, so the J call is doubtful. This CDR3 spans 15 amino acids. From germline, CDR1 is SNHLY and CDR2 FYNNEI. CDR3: CASSAHGDRENEQFF. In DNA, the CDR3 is TGTGCCAGCAGTGCCCATGGGGACCGTGAGAATGAGCAGTTCTTC.

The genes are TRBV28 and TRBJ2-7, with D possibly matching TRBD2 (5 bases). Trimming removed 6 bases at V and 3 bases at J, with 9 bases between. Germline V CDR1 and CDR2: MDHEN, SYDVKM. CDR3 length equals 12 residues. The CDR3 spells CASRSGLYEQYF. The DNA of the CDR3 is TGTGCCAGCAGAAGCGGCCTCTACGAGCAGTACTTC.

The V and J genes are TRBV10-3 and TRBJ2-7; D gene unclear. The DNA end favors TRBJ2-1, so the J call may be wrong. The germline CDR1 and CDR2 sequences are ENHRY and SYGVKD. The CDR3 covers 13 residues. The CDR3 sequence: CAISTDKTNEQFF. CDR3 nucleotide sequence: TGTGCCATCAGTACCGACAAGACCAATGAGCAGTTCTTC.

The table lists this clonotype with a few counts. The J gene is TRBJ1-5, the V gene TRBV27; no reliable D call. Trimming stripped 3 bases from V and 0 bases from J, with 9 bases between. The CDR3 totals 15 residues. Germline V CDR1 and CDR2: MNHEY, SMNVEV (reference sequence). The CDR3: CASSFVGDSNQPQHF. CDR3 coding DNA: TGTGCCAGCAGTTTTGTCGGGGATAGCAATCAGCCCCAGCATTTT.

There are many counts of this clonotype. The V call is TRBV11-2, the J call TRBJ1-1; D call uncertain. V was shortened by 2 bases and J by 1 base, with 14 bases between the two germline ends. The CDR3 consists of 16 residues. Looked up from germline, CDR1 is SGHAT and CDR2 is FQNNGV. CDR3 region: CASSLPGGMGNTEAFF. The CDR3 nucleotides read TGTGCCAGCAGCTTACCGGGAGGGATGGGGAACACTGAAGCTTTCTTT.

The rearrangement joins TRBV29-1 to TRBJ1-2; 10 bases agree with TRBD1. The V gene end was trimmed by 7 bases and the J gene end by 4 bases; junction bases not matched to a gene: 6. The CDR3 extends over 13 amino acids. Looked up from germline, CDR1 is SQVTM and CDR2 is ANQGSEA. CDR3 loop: CSGLGQGRYGYTF. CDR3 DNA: TGCAGCGGACTGGGACAGGGGCGCTATGGCTACACCTTC.

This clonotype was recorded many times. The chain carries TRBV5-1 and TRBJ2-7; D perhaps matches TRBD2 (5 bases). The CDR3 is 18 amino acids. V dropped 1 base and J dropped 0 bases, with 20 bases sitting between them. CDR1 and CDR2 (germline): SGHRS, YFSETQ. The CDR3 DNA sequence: TGCGCCAGCAGCTTGATGCCCTCGACCGGGGTCGTCTCCTACGAGCAGTACTTC. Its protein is CASSLMPSTGVVSYEQYF.

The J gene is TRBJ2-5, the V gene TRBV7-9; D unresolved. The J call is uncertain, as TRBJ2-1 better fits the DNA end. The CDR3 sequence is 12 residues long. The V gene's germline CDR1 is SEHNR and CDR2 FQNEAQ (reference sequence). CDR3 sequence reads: CASSLFFDEQFF. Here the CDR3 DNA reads TGTGCCAGCAGCTTGTTTTTCGATGAGCAGTTCTTC.

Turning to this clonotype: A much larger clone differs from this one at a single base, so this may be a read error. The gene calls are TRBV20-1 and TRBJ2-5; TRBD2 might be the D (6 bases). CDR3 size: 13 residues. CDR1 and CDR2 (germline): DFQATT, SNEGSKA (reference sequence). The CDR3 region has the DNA TGCAGTGCTAGGGCGGGAAATGAGGAGATCCAGTACTTC. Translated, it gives CSARAGNEEIQYF.

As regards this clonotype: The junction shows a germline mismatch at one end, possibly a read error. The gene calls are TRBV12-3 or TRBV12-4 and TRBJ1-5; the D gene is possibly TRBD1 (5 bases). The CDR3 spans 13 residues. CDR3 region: CVSSSKGNQPQHF. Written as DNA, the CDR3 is TGTGTCAGCAGTTCCAAGGGGAATCAGCCCCAGCATTTT.

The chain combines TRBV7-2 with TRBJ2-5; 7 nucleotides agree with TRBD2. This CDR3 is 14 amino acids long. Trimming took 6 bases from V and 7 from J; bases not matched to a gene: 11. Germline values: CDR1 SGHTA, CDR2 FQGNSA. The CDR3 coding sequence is TGTGCCAGCAGTTACTCGCCGGGAGGAGGGACCCAGTACTTC. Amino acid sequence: CASSYSPGGGTQYF.

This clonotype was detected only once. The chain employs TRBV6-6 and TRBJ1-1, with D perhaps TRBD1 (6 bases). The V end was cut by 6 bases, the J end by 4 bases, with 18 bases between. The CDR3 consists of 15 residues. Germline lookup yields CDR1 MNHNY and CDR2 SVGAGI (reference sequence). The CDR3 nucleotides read TGTGCCAGCAGCCGACAGGTGATCATGAGCACTGAAGCTTTCTTT. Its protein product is CASSRQVIMSTEAFF.

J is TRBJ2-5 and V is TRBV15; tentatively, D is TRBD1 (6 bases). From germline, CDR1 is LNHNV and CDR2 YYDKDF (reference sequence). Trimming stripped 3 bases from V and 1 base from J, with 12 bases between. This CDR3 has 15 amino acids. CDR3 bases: TGTGCCACCAGCAGGAGAGACAGGACCCAAGAGACCCAGTACTTC. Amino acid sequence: CATSRRDRTQETQYF.

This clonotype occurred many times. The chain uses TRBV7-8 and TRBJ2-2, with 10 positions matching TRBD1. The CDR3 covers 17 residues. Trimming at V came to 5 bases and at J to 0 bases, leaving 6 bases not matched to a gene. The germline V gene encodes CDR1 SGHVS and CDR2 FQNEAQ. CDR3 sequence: CASSASTGGANTGELFF. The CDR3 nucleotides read TGTGCCAGCAGCGCTTCGACAGGGGGCGCGAACACCGGGGAGCTGTTTTTT.

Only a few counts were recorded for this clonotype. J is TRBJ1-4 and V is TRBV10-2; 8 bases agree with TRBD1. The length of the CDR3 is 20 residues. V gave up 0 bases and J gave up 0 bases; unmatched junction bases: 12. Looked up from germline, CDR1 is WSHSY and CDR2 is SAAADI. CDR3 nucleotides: TGCGCCAGCAGTGAGTCGATTGGGACAGGTGTTCGGGCAACTAATGAAAAACTGTTTTTT. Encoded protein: CASSESIGTGVRATNEKLFF.

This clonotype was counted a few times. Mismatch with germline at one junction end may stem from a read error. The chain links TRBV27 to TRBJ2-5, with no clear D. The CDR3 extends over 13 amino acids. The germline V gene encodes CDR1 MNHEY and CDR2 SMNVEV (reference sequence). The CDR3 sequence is CAISEEREETQYF. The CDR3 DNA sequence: TGTGCCATCAGTGAGGAGCGAGAAGAGACCCAGTACTTC.

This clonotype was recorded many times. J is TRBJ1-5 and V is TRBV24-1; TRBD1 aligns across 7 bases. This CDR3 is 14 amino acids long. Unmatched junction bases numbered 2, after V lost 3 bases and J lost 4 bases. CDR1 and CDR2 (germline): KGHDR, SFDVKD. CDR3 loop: CATSDRQGNQPQHF. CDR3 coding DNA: TGTGCCACCAGTGATCGACAGGGAAATCAGCCCCAGCATTTT.

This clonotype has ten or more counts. CDR3 sequence: CAISNPGQGARNTEAFF. The CDR3 nucleotides read TGTGCCATCAGTAACCCGGGACAGGGGGCAAGGAACACTGAAGCTTTCTTT. The chain couples TRBV10-3 to TRBJ1-1; 12 bases line up with TRBD1. CDR1 and CDR2 from the germline V gene are ENHRY and SYGVKD. The CDR3 runs 17 residues. J gave up 1 base and V 5 bases, and 8 bases lay outside the gene matches.

The CDR3 nucleotides read TGCAGTGCGCATGGACTAGCAGTAGCAGATACGCAGTATTTT. It yields the protein CSAHGLAVADTQYF. The rearrangement links TRBV20-1 to TRBJ2-3, with 8 bases lining up with TRBD2. The CDR3 has 14 amino acids. V lost 6 bases to trimming and J lost 4 bases; unmatched junction nucleotides: 9. Germline CDR1 DFQATT, CDR2 SNEGSKA (reference sequence).

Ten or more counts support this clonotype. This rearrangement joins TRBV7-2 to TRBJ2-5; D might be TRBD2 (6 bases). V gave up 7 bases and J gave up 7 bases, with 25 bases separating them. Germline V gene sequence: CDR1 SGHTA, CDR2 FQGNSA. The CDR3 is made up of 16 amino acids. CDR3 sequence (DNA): TGTGCCAGCACCCTAGAACGTAGGAGTCTGGGAGGGACCCAGTACTTC. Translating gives CASTLERRSLGGTQYF.

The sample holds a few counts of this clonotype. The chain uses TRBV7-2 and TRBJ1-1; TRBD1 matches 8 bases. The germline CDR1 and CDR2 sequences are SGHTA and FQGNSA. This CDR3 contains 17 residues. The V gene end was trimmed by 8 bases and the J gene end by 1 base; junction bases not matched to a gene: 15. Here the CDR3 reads CASSPLSRTGSNTEAFF. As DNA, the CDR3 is TGTGCCAGCTCACCTCTTTCCCGGACAGGGTCGAACACTGAAGCTTTCTTT.

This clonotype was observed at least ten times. CDR3 loop: CASSPKGRGLGYTF. The CDR3 DNA reads TGTGCCAGCAGCCCGAAGGGCAGGGGGCTTGGCTACACCTTC. This chain connects TRBV5-4 to TRBJ1-2; TRBD1 agrees at 8 bases. V shed 4 bases and J 7 bases; nucleotides not matched to a gene: 9. Germline V CDR1 and CDR2: SGHNT, YYREEE (reference sequence). The CDR3 sequence is 14 residues long. The entire variable domain, with the rest obtained from reference TRBV5-4 and TRBJ1-2, is as follows: ETGVTQSPTHLIKTRGQQVTLRCSSQSGHNTVSWYQQALGQGPQFIFQYYREEENGRGNFPPRFSGLQFPNYSSELNVNALELDDSALYLCASSPKGRGLGYTFGSGTRLTVV.